The present T cell receptor beta chain was sequenced within a study of blood T cells in healthy people across ages. The CDR3 spans 15 residues. Germline V lookup: CDR1 SQVTM, CDR2 ANQGSEA. V was shortened by 4 bases and J by 0 bases, with 15 bases between the two germline ends. This clonotype was picked up a small number of times. The use of a sample-barcoded 5' primer and a J-beta primer mix characterized a second PCR of about 7 to 12 cycles. Paired-end reads containing CDR3 totaled no fewer than 3 million for each sample. TCRdb redid the calling of the 5' RACE reads with MiXCR, one entry per CDR3 protein. The profile covers hundreds of thousands of distinct CDR3 sequences, with roughly 26% appearing a single time and around 30% taken by the ten largest. There were healthy Caucasian individuals from Russia, aged roughly 6 to 100, serving as donors. Each donor had ten milliliters of peripheral blood drawn. No fewer than 6 million PBMCs went into each sample.

The specimen was blood. The source is a woman aged 65 to 85 in good health. The chain links TRBV29-1 to TRBJ1-2; D remains unclear. The CDR3 spells CSVVFLAAPNYGYTF. In nucleotides, the CDR3 is TGCAGCGTTGTATTCTTGGCTGCGCCTAACTATGGCTACACCTTC. The variable domain in full, completed from reference TRBV29-1 and TRBJ1-2, reads SAVISQKPSRDICQRGTSLTIQCQVDSQVTMMFWYRQQPGQSLTLIATANQGSEATYESGFVIDKFPISRPNLTFSTLTVSNMSPEDSSIYLCSVVFLAAPNYGYTFGSGTRLTVV.